Below, 6 T cell receptor beta chains from the same sample are listed, as sequenced in a study of T cell repertoires in cytomegalovirus infection (dated by TCRdb to the late 2010s). The antigens for these receptors are not known. Sequencing was performed on an Illumina HiSeq 1500. The raw public data were reprocessed by TCRdb itself: fastp quality trimming at Q25, MiXCR clonotype calling, in-frame beta chains only. CDR3 protein sequences are deduplicated, and each keeps its most common genes and DNA. The sample table lists roughly 860,000 distinct CDR3 sequences, less than 35% of them with a count of one. Of the sample, 9.5% to 15% is held by the ten largest clones. The treatment or condition label on this specimen signifies: in vitro stimulation with specific CMV peptide epitopes to enrich CMV-specific T cells. This specimen consisted of cultured CD8+ T cells from PBMCs, obtained from culture after CMV antigen stimulation. Source of these receptors: a human donor in good health (CMV status not recorded). Some clones in this sample may be carry-over from other donors' samples.

The chain carries TRBV5-1 and TRBJ2-3; D might be TRBD2 (6 bases). V lost 2 bases to trimming and J lost 0 bases, with 16 bases between them. This CDR3 is built from 17 residues. Germline V gives CDR1 SGHRS, CDR2 YFSETQ. The CDR3 DNA sequence: TGCGCCAGCAGCTTATTCCAGGGACTCGGCAGCACAGATACGCAGTATTTT. Its protein is CASSLFQGLGSTDTQYF.

Only a few counts were recorded for this clonotype. CDR3 nucleotide sequence: TGTGCCAGCAGCATCCAGGGGCGGCAAGAGACCCAGTACTTC. Translating it yields CASSIQGRQETQYF. The gene calls are TRBV5-6 and TRBJ2-5; a possible D gene is TRBD1 (6 bases). Trimming shortened V by 4 bases and J by 2 bases, and 12 bases separated the two germline ends. The CDR3 spans 14 residues. CDR1 is SGHDT, CDR2 YYEEEE, per germline.

The chain employs TRBV7-9 and TRBJ2-2; 8 bases fit TRBD2. The CDR3 length is 16 residues. Looked up from germline, CDR1 is SEHNR and CDR2 is FQNEAQ (reference sequence). Trimming cost V 5 bases and J 6 bases; bases outside gene matches: 11. Written as DNA, the CDR3 is TGTGCCAGCAGCCAAAAACAGCTAGCGGGCGCCGGGGAGCTGTTTTTT. Its translation is CASSQKQLAGAGELFF.

This chain connects TRBV28 to TRBJ2-3; 8 bases align to TRBD1. This CDR3 is built from 17 residues. J gave up 9 bases and V 4 bases, and 18 bases lay outside the gene matches. CDR1 MDHEN and CDR2 SYDVKM come from the germline V gene. CDR3 in amino acids: CASSSGQGHFWAKTQYF. The CDR3 region has the DNA TGTGCCAGCAGTTCCGGACAGGGCCACTTTTGGGCCAAGACGCAGTATTTT. Full variable domain (missing parts from reference TRBV28 and TRBJ2-3): DVKVTQSSRYLVKRTGEKVFLECVQDMDHENMFWYRQDPGLGLRLIYFSYDVKMKEKGDIPEGYSVSREKKERFSLILESASTNQTSMYLCASSSGQGHFWAKTQYFGPGTRLTVL.

In its sample, this clonotype was seen a few times. The chain uses TRBV6-2 or TRBV6-3 and TRBJ2-7; D ambiguous. V was trimmed by 6 bases and J by 6 bases, leaving 15 bases between them. The germline gives CDR1 MNHEY, CDR2 SVGEGT. The CDR3 consists of 13 residues. The CDR3 loop is CASSSGPPTEQYV. The CDR3 DNA reads TGTGCCAGCAGCTCCGGGCCTCCTACCGAGCAGTACGTC.

V usage is TRBV7-9 and J usage is TRBJ2-7, with TRBD2 as a possible D gene (6 bases). The CDR3 has 15 amino acids. The ends were cut back, 5 bases at V and 2 bases at J, with 16 bases in the middle. Germline V gene lookup returns CDR1 SEHNR and CDR2 FQNEAQ (reference sequence). CDR3 residues: CASSATGLPTYEQYF. The CDR3 DNA is TGTGCCAGCAGCGCTACGGGACTCCCCACCTACGAGCAGTACTTC.